A single sample is the source of the 24 T cell receptor beta chains below, sequenced in a study of control samples from healthy donors and cancer patients. Using immunoSEQ multiplex PCR, the repertoire was profiled, and TCRdb retains in-frame clones only, with some absent. The repertoire has 75,000 to 90,000 clones, 89% of them found once; the top ten carry approximately 7.2%. Sequenced sample: blood. The receptors were sampled from a man aged 50 to 60 in good health.

The genes are TRBV9 and TRBJ1-2, with D hard to call. This CDR3 has 13 amino acids. Deletions cut 0 bases from V and 8 bases from J, with 11 bases between. CDR1 is SGDLS and CDR2 is YYNGEE in the germline V gene. The CDR3 sequence: CASSVGSYTGYTF. The CDR3 region has the DNA TGTGCCAGCAGCGTAGGCAGCTACACGGGCTACACCTTC.

The chain combines TRBV5-1 with TRBJ1-2, with 7 bases aligning to TRBD1. The ends lost 9 bases at V and 2 bases at J; junction bases unmatched: 4. This CDR3 contains 12 residues. Germline values: CDR1 SGHRS, CDR2 YFSETQ. The CDR3 DNA sequence: TGCGCCACCCGGGACAGCAACTATGGCTACACCTTC. This codes for CATRDSNYGYTF.

This sequence joins TRBV6-4 and TRBJ2-3; 8 bases fit TRBD2. Germline trimming cut 2 bases from V and 2 bases from J; bases unmatched to any gene: 6. The CDR3 sequence is 16 residues long. The germline V gene encodes CDR1 MRHNA and CDR2 SNTAGT. The CDR3 nucleotides are TGTGCCAGCAGTGACCTCACAGCGGGGGCCACAGATACGCAGTATTTT. Translating gives CASSDLTAGATDTQYF.

V and J are TRBV7-9 and TRBJ1-5; D may be TRBD1 (5 bases). V lost 1 base and J lost 4, with 11 bases in between. This CDR3 has 15 residues. In germline, CDR1 is SEHNR, CDR2 FQNEAQ (reference sequence). Written as DNA, the CDR3 is TGTGCCAGCAGCTTAGACAGGACACTTAATCAGCCCCAGCATTTT. Its translation: CASSLDRTLNQPQHF.

The J gene is TRBJ1-5, the V gene TRBV6-5, with 7 positions matching TRBD1. This CDR3 spans 15 amino acids. V was pared by 6 bases and J by 4 bases, with 9 bases of the junction left unmatched. Germline V lookup: CDR1 MNHEY, CDR2 SVGAGI. Here the CDR3 DNA reads TGTGCCAGCAGGTTAGCCGGGACAGAAAATCAGCCCCAGCATTTT. This encodes CASRLAGTENQPQHF.

The chain is built from TRBV2 and TRBJ2-1; 11 bases line up with TRBD2. The CDR3 is 15 residues long. J gave up 6 bases and V 4 bases, and 5 bases lay outside the gene matches. Germline values: CDR1 SNHLY, CDR2 FYNNEI. The CDR3 DNA follows: TGTGCCAGCAGTGTATCTGGACTAGCGGGCAATGAGCAGTTCTTC. Its protein is CASSVSGLAGNEQFF.

For this clone: This same CDR3 is encoded by further DNA sequences in the sample. This rearrangement joins TRBV19 to TRBJ1-5; D may be TRBD1 (5 bases). The V and J ends lost 7 bases and 4 bases respectively, with 11 bases between them. The V gene's germline CDR1 is LNHDA and CDR2 SQIVND (reference sequence). The CDR3 is 13 amino acids. For the CDR3, the DNA is TGTGCCAGTAAGGCAGGGTATAATCAGCCCCAGCATTTT. Protein: CASKAGYNQPQHF.

The chain is built from TRBV5-1 and TRBJ1-2, with 10 nucleotides matching TRBD1. The CDR3 is made up of 17 amino acids. CDR1 is SGHRS, CDR2 YFSETQ, per germline. After removal of 4 bases from V and 2 bases from J, the junction contained 11 bases not matched to a gene. CDR3 protein: CASSGTGTGEPNYGYTF. In DNA form, the CDR3 reads TGCGCCAGCAGCGGAACCGGGACAGGGGAACCCAACTATGGCTACACCTTC.

The rearrangement uses TRBV5-1 and TRBJ2-3; D gene unclear. The germline CDR1 and CDR2 sequences are SGHRS and YFSETQ. V was shortened by 3 bases and J by 0 bases, with 17 bases between the two germline ends. The CDR3 has 17 residues. CDR3 bases: TGCGCCAGCAGCTCCCCGCAGCGCGACACTAGCACAGATACGCAGTATTTT. It codes for CASSSPQRDTSTDTQYF.

The V call is TRBV5-6, the J call TRBJ1-5; D is unclear. This CDR3 spans 13 amino acids. Germline V lookup: CDR1 SGHDT, CDR2 YYEEEE. V was shortened by 6 bases and J by 4 bases, with 11 bases between the two germline ends. The CDR3 sequence is CASNSGRNQPQHF. The DNA for the CDR3 is TGTGCCAGCAACTCGGGCAGGAATCAGCCCCAGCATTTT.

The chain combines TRBV12-3 or TRBV12-4 with TRBJ1-1; D unresolved. V was cut by 5 bases and J by 10 bases, with 17 bases left in between. The CDR3 has 13 amino acids. The CDR3 region is CASSPPMMGAAFF. The CDR3 DNA sequence: TGTGCCAGCAGTCCCCCGATGATGGGTGCAGCTTTCTTT.

This chain links TRBV18 with TRBJ1-3, with D unclear. CDR3 length equals 16 residues. V was trimmed by 3 bases and J by 0 bases, leaving 12 bases between them. Germline CDR1 and CDR2: KGHSH and LQKENI. The DNA for the CDR3 is TGTGCCAGCTCACCGATCGCGCGTAGCTCTGGAAACACCATATATTTT. Its translation: CASSPIARSSGNTIYF.

This sequence joins TRBV15 and TRBJ2-7; tentatively, D is TRBD1 (5 bases). Trimming removed 6 bases at V and 2 bases at J, with 17 bases between. The CDR3 sequence is 15 residues long. The germline V gene has CDR1 LNHNV and CDR2 YYDKDF (reference sequence). The CDR3 DNA is TGTGCCACCAGTACAGAGGACACCGACCCCTACGAGCAGTACTTC. Translating gives CATSTEDTDPYEQYF. Complete variable domain (other parts from reference TRBV15 and TRBJ2-7): DAMVIQNPRYQVTQFGKPVTLSCSQTLNHNVMYWYQQKSSQAPKLLFHYYDKDFNNEADTPDNFQSRRPNTSFCFLDIRSPGLGDTAMYLCATSTEDTDPYEQYFGPGTRLTVT.

The V call is TRBV18, the J call TRBJ1-1, with D unresolved. Per germline, CDR1 KGHSH and CDR2 LQKENI. The CDR3 runs to 14 residues. The V and J ends lost 1 base and 4 bases respectively, with 10 bases between them. CDR3 in amino acids: CASSPHDRGTEAFF. CDR3 sequence (DNA): TGTGCCAGCTCACCACATGACCGGGGCACTGAAGCTTTCTTT.

The gene calls are TRBV7-9 and TRBJ2-5; D unclear. V lost 5 bases and J lost 4, with 23 bases in between. Per germline, CDR1 SEHNR and CDR2 FQNEAQ (reference sequence). The CDR3 spans 17 residues. Here the CDR3 DNA reads TGTGCCAGCAGCCGAGCCGCGGCGCCGATCGGTGCAGAGACCCAGTACTTC. Its protein product is CASSRAAAPIGAETQYF.

This clone was found once. The CDR3 DNA follows: TGTGCCATCAAGGCCGGGCATGGCTACACCTTC. Its protein is CAIKAGHGYTF. This rearrangement joins TRBV10-3 to TRBJ1-2; D is undetermined. The germline V gene encodes CDR1 ENHRY and CDR2 SYGVKD. The V end was cut by 7 bases, the J end by 6 bases, with 9 bases between. The CDR3 loop spans 11 amino acids.

V usage is TRBV13 and J usage is TRBJ1-2, with 9 positions matching TRBD1. The junction had 3 bases not matched to a gene; V was cut back by 4 bases and J by 3 bases. Germline V lookup: CDR1 PRHDT, CDR2 FYEKMQ (reference sequence). This CDR3 comprises 14 residues. The CDR3 protein is CASSSGQGHYGYTF. CDR3 nucleotide sequence: TGTGCCAGCAGCTCGGGACAGGGCCACTATGGCTACACCTTC.

This clone appeared once. This chain uses TRBV14 with TRBJ1-4, with D perhaps matching TRBD1 (6 bases). V gave up 3 bases and J gave up 7 bases, with 9 bases separating them. Per the germline V gene, CDR1 is SGHDN and CDR2 is FVKESK. The CDR3 runs to 13 residues. This CDR3 is CASSQGAVEKLFF. The CDR3 DNA follows: TGTGCCAGCAGCCAGGGGGCTGTTGAAAAACTGTTTTTT.

The genes are TRBV7-9 and TRBJ1-1; a possible D gene is TRBD1 (5 bases). The CDR3 is 14 amino acids. CDR1 and CDR2 (germline): SEHNR, FQNEAQ (reference sequence). The V and J ends lost 2 bases and 7 bases respectively, with 14 bases between them. CDR3 region: CASSLRQTSIEAFF. CDR3 DNA sequence: TGTGCCAGCAGCTTAAGACAGACGTCAATTGAAGCTTTCTTT. Variable domain in full (rest from reference TRBV7-9 and TRBJ1-1): DTGVSQNPRHKITKRGQNVTFRCDPISEHNRLYWYRQTLGQGPEFLTYFQNEAQLEKSRLLSDRFSAERPKGSFSTLEIQRTEQGDSAMYLCASSLRQTSIEAFFGQGTRLTVV.

The chain carries TRBV6-1 and TRBJ2-3; 7 bases fit TRBD2. Germline V gene data show CDR1 as MNHNS and CDR2 as SASEGT. The CDR3 has 16 amino acids. With 2 bases clipped from V and 6 bases from J, the junction kept 11 bases outside the gene matches. CDR3 DNA: TGTGCCAGCAGTGAACTAGCGGAGCTTTGGCGCGATACGCAGTATTTT. Translating gives CASSELAELWRDTQYF.

V gene TRBV6-6 combines with J gene TRBJ2-7, with a weak D call TRBD1 (6 bases). V shed 5 bases and J shed 5 bases, with 13 bases lying between them. The CDR3 sequence is 13 residues long. The germline V gene encodes CDR1 MNHNY and CDR2 SVGAGI (reference sequence). This CDR3 is CASSTGHSDEQYF. The CDR3 DNA sequence: TGTGCCAGCAGTACGGGACATAGCGACGAGCAGTACTTC.

The chain links TRBV27 to TRBJ2-1; maybe TRBD2 (6 bases). The germline V gene has CDR1 MNHEY and CDR2 SMNVEV (reference sequence). The CDR3 is 15 residues long. V was cut by 5 bases and J by 0 bases, with 11 bases left in between. The CDR3 sequence is CASSRRGSSYNEQFF. CDR3 DNA sequence: TGTGCCAGCAGTCGTCGGGGGAGCTCCTACAATGAGCAGTTCTTC.

The CDR3, as DNA: TGTGCCAGCAGTGGGGCGCTAGCGGCCTACAATGAGCAGTTCTTC. Its protein is CASSGALAAYNEQFF. The chain links TRBV2 to TRBJ2-1, with 7 bases aligning to TRBD2. The germline V gene encodes CDR1 SNHLY and CDR2 FYNNEI. CDR3 length: 15 residues. The V and J ends lost 4 bases and 2 bases, in that order; junction bases with no gene match: 5. Together with reference TRBV2 and TRBJ2-1, the CDR3 gives the full variable domain: EPEVTQTPSHQVTQMGQEVILRCVPISNHLYFYWYRQILGQKVEFLVSFYNNEISEKSEIFDDQFSVERPDGSNFTLKIRSTKLEDSAMYFCASSGALAAYNEQFFGPGTRLTVL.

The CDR3 loop is CASSEGTITEETQYF. The CDR3 DNA reads as TGTGCCAGCAGCGAGGGGACTATCACCGAAGAGACCCAGTACTTC. This sequence joins TRBV9 and TRBJ2-5, with 7 bases fitting TRBD2. In germline, CDR1 is SGDLS, CDR2 YYNGEE. After removal of 3 bases from V and 3 bases from J, the junction contained 8 bases not matched to a gene. This CDR3 is built from 15 residues.